The rows below give T cell receptor beta chains drawn from one sample of a study of blood T cell repertoires in COVID-19. Libraries were prepared by immunoSEQ multiplex PCR; TCRdb keeps only in-frame clonotypes and omits some of them. The repertoire holds tens of thousands of clones, approximately 85% seen once, with approximately 15% in the top ten. Sequencing was carried out using peripheral blood. The receptor source for this set is a human donor in a cohort sampled during active COVID-19. The CDR3 runs from the conserved cysteine through the conserved F or W. D genes are given only for firm matches. Not every row has a clone size; where given, it reads once, few, many or a size class.

V gene: TRBV3-1/TRBV3-2; clone size: -; J gene: TRBJ1-5; D gene: TRBD1; CDR3 DNA: TGTGCCAGCAGCCAAGCGCGACAGGGGCAGCCCCAGCATTTT; CDR3 protein: CASSQARQGQPQHF
V gene: TRBV19; clone size: once; J gene: TRBJ2-6; D gene: -; CDR3 DNA: TGTGCCAGTAGAGACGGACAGTCTGGGGCCAACGTCCTGACTTTC; CDR3 protein: CASRDGQSGANVLTF
V gene: TRBV4-1; clone size: -; J gene: TRBJ2-7; D gene: -; CDR3 DNA: TGCGCCAGCAGCCAAGCCCGGGTCCCTCCGGGCGAGCAGTACTTC; CDR3 protein: CASSQARVPPGEQYF
V gene: TRBV18; clone size: -; J gene: TRBJ2-4; D gene: -; CDR3 DNA: TGTGCCAGCTCACCAGGGGGCAATGCCAAAAACATTCAGTACTTC; CDR3 protein: CASSPGGNAKNIQYF
V gene: TRBV7-2; clone size: -; J gene: TRBJ2-5; D gene: TRBD1; CDR3 DNA: TGTGCCAGCAGCTTGAGACAGGGGGGCTTCCAAGAGACCCAGTACTTC; CDR3 protein: CASSLRQGGFQETQYF
V gene: TRBV10-3; clone size: -; J gene: TRBJ1-2; D gene: TRBD1; CDR3 DNA: TGTGCCATCAGTGAGTCCGGGACAGGAACTAACTATGGCTACACCTTC; CDR3 protein: CAISESGTGTNYGYTF
V gene: TRBV2; clone size: once; J gene: TRBJ2-5; D gene: TRBD2; CDR3 DNA: TGTGCCAGCAGTTTACGGCTAGCGGGAGTGGGAGAGACCCAGTACTTC; CDR3 protein: CASSLRLAGVGETQYF
V gene: TRBV11-2; clone size: once; J gene: TRBJ2-1; D gene: -; CDR3 DNA: TGTGCCAGCAGCTTAGGGAGGTGGAACAATGAGCAGTTCTTC; CDR3 protein: CASSLGRWNNEQFF
V gene: TRBV19; clone size: -; J gene: TRBJ1-1; D gene: -; CDR3 DNA: TGTGCCAGTACCGAAGGAGGCAGGGGCGATCTGAACACTGAAGCTTTCTTT; CDR3 protein: CASTEGGRGDLNTEAFF
V gene: TRBV6-1; clone size: -; J gene: TRBJ2-1; D gene: TRBD1; CDR3 DNA: TGTGCCAGCAGTGAACGCGGACAGGGTAATGAGCAGTTCTTC; CDR3 protein: CASSERGQGNEQFF
V gene: TRBV11-2; clone size: -; J gene: TRBJ2-3; D gene: -; CDR3 DNA: TGTGCCAGCAGTCTACTTAGCGGCTGGGATACGCAGTATTTT; CDR3 protein: CASSLLSGWDTQYF